This T cell receptor beta chain was found in a study of CD8 T cells in ankylosing spondylitis. Library preparation for TCR beta used quantitative 5'-RACE with molecular barcodes. TCRdb reprocessed the 5' RACE reads with MiXCR, giving one entry per CDR3 protein. The sample lists 200,000 to 300,000 distinct CDR3 sequences; 20% to 30% were seen once. Many counts were recorded for this clonotype. Germline CDR1 reads SQVTM; CDR2 reads ANQGSEA. V was trimmed by 4 bases and J by 3 bases, leaving 11 bases between them. This CDR3 spans 13 amino acids. The origin of this receptor is a male donor with ankylosing spondylitis or in good health (not recorded which). The chain joins TRBV29-1 to TRBJ2-3, with TRBD2 as a possible D gene (6 bases). Sequenced input: blood, either unsorted or a sorted T cell fraction (not recorded which). The CDR3 sequence: CSVAPGGTDTQYF. CDR3 DNA: TGCAGCGTTGCGCCCGGGGGAACAGATACGCAGTATTTT.